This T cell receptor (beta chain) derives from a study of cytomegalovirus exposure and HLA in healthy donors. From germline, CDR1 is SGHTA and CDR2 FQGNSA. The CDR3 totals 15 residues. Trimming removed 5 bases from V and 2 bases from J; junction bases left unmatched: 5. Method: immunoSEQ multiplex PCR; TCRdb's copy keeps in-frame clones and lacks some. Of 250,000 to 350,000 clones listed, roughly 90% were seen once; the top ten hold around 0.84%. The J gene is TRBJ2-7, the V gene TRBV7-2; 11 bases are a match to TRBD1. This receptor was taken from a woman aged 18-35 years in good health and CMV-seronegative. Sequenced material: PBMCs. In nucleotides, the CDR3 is TGTGCCAGCAGCCGGGACAGGGGGAGCGCCTACGAGCAGTACTTC. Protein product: CASSRDRGSAYEQYF. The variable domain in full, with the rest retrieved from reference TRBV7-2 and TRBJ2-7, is GAGVSQSPSNKVTEKGKDVELRCDPISGHTALYWYRQSLGQGLEFLIYFQGNSAPDKSGLPSDRFSAERTGGSVSTLTIQRTQQEDSAVYLCASSRDRGSAYEQYFGPGTRLTVT.